Below, 29 T cell receptor beta chains from the same sample are listed, as sequenced in a study of cytomegalovirus exposure and HLA in healthy donors. The PCR ran on 60 Vbeta and 13 Jbeta primers. The assay was immunoSEQ multiplex PCR, and TCRdb's table has in-frame clones only and misses some. This sample has around 210,000 clones, with around 84% found just once. Material: PBMCs. The receptors come from a girl aged 2 to 10 in good health and CMV-seronegative.

The V and J genes are TRBV30 and TRBJ2-1; D is unclear. The V gene lost 0 bases and the J gene lost 0 bases, with 9 bases spanning the gap. The germline CDR1 and CDR2 sequences are GTSNPN and SVGIG (reference sequence). CDR3 length: 15 residues. The CDR3 bases are TGTGCCTGGAGTGTAGAGTGGAGCTCCTACAATGAGCAGTTCTTC. As protein: CAWSVEWSSYNEQFF.

The chain links TRBV5-1 to TRBJ2-1; weak D call: TRBD2 (5 bases). CDR1 and CDR2 (germline): SGHRS, YFSETQ. Trimming removed 0 bases at V and 10 bases at J, with 8 bases between. The CDR3 has 12 amino acids. The CDR3 region is CASSLVSGEQFF. CDR3 sequence (DNA): TGCGCCAGCAGCTTGGTCAGCGGAGAGCAGTTCTTC.

The table lists this clone with a count of one. This chain links TRBV6-6 with TRBJ2-1; 12 positions agree with TRBD2. Trimming removed 7 bases from V and 8 bases from J; junction bases left unmatched: 6. The CDR3 contains 14 residues. Germline V gene data show CDR1 as MNHNY and CDR2 as SVGAGI (reference sequence). The CDR3 bases are TGTGCCAGCACCCGACTAGCGGGAGCCGATGAGCAGTTCTTC. It yields the protein CASTRLAGADEQFF.

Comment on this clone: A junction end diverges from the germline sequence, so it may reflect a read error. The chain combines TRBV27 with TRBJ1-5; 9 positions agree with TRBD1. The CDR3 has 17 residues. Germline values: CDR1 MNHEY, CDR2 SMNVEV (reference sequence). CDR3 in amino acids: CPRRGDREENSNQPQHF. CDR3 in DNA: TGTCCCAGAAGGGGGGACAGGGAGGAAAATAGCAATCAGCCCCAGCATTTT.

The chain employs TRBV5-5 and TRBJ2-7, with 13 bases fitting TRBD2. Per germline, CDR1 SGHKS and CDR2 YYEKEE (reference sequence). V trimming: 5 bases; J trimming: 3 bases; junction bases outside the gene matches: 2. The CDR3 has 14 residues. For the CDR3, the DNA is TGTGCCAGCAGACTAGCGGGGGGGATCTACGAGCAGTACTTC. Protein sequence: CASRLAGGIYEQYF.

The CDR3 region has the DNA TGTGCCAGCAGCGTGGACACCCTGCCTTGGGGTGAGCAGTTCTTC. This gives the protein CASSVDTLPWGEQFF. This rearrangement joins TRBV7-9 to TRBJ2-1; a weak D match, TRBD1 (5 bases). Germline V lookup: CDR1 SEHNR, CDR2 FQNEAQ (reference sequence). The CDR3 loop spans 15 amino acids. Deletions cut 5 bases from V and 9 bases from J, with 20 bases between.

The chain recombines TRBV28 with TRBJ2-3; TRBD2 matches 11 bases. The germline V gene has CDR1 MDHEN and CDR2 SYDVKM. J gave up 4 bases and V 5 bases, and 20 bases lay outside the gene matches. The CDR3 sequence is 20 residues long. CDR3 protein: CASSLGALVAGGPGADTQYF. The CDR3 DNA reads as TGTGCCAGCAGTCTTGGGGCCTTGGTAGCGGGAGGGCCTGGGGCAGATACGCAGTATTTT.

DNA of the CDR3: TGCAGCGTGAAGACAGGGGCCAACACTGAAGCTTTCTTT. Translated: CSVKTGANTEAFF. This chain connects TRBV29-1 to TRBJ1-1; TRBD1 aligns across 8 bases. CDR3 length: 13 amino acids. Germline V gives CDR1 SQVTM, CDR2 ANQGSEA. V lost 6 bases and J lost 2; bases outside the gene matches: 5.

This sequence joins TRBV27 and TRBJ1-1, with D perhaps TRBD1 (6 bases). The CDR3 has 15 amino acids. In germline, CDR1 is MNHEY, CDR2 SMNVEV (reference sequence). The V and J ends lost 6 bases and 0 bases respectively, with 14 bases between them. The CDR3: CASRPNRDMNTEAFF. CDR3 in DNA: TGTGCCAGCAGGCCCAACAGGGACATGAACACTGAAGCTTTCTTT.

This clone was observed a handful of times. The chain links TRBV11-2 to TRBJ1-2; D perhaps matches TRBD1 (5 bases). The CDR3 is made up of 14 amino acids. The V end lost 3 bases, the J end lost 4 bases, and 12 bases lay between the germline ends. Germline CDR1 and CDR2: SGHAT and FQNNGV. The CDR3 DNA follows: TGTGCCAGCAGCTTCGGCGGGGCAGGCTATGGCTACACCTTC. Protein: CASSFGGAGYGYTF.

V and J are TRBV11-3 and TRBJ2-5; no firm D call. The germline gives CDR1 SGHNT, CDR2 YENEEA. The CDR3 contains 13 residues. V was shortened by 3 bases and J by 2 bases, with 7 bases between the two germline ends. This CDR3 is CASSFRVQETQYF. As DNA, the CDR3 is TGTGCCAGCAGCTTTCGAGTACAAGAGACCCAGTACTTC. The full variable domain, in which reference TRBV11-3 and TRBJ2-5 provide the parts outside the CDR3, is EAGVVQSPRYKIIEKKQPVAFWCNPISGHNTLYWYLQNLGQGPELLIRYENEEAVDDSQLPKDRFSAERLKGVDSTLKIQPAELGDSAVYLCASSFRVQETQYFGPGTRLLVL.

This sequence joins TRBV7-2 and TRBJ2-1, with TRBD2 matching over 8 bases. This CDR3 is 15 amino acids long. J lost 4 bases, V lost 4 bases, and 6 bases had no gene match. The germline V gene encodes CDR1 SGHTA and CDR2 FQGNSA. The CDR3 loop is CASSSRASGYNEQFF. The DNA of the CDR3 is TGTGCCAGCAGCTCCCGGGCTAGCGGGTACAATGAGCAGTTCTTC.

This sequence joins TRBV2 and TRBJ1-1, with TRBD1 matching over 7 bases. The CDR3 totals 12 residues. CDR1 is SNHLY and CDR2 is FYNNEI in the germline V gene. V lost 10 bases to trimming and J lost 7 bases; unmatched junction nucleotides: 9. The DNA of the CDR3 is TGTGCCACCCACAGGGGTCATAATGAAGCTTTCTTT. This translates into CATHRGHNEAFF.

V gene TRBV30 combines with J gene TRBJ2-3; TRBD2 matches 10 bases. The V gene's germline CDR1 is GTSNPN and CDR2 SVGIG (reference sequence). V shed 4 bases and J 0 bases; nucleotides not matched to a gene: 7. CDR3 length: 16 amino acids. The DNA of the CDR3 is TGTGCCTGGAAAGCGGGAGGGGTAACTAGCACAGATACGCAGTATTTT. Its protein is CAWKAGGVTSTDTQYF.

With respect to this clone: Other nucleotide sequences from this sample produce the same CDR3. The chain has TRBV5-4 and TRBJ2-1; 15 positions agree with TRBD2. CDR1 and CDR2 from the germline V gene are SGHNT and YYREEE (reference sequence). The V segment lost 4 bases and the J segment 7 bases; nucleotides outside the gene matches: 3. The CDR3 is 15 residues long. CDR3 amino acids: CASSLGLAGGNEQFF. The CDR3 DNA reads TGTGCCAGCAGCCTTGGACTAGCGGGAGGGAATGAGCAGTTCTTC.

The chain joins TRBV14 to TRBJ2-1, with a tentative D call TRBD2 (5 bases). The length of the CDR3 is 15 residues. Germline values: CDR1 SGHDN, CDR2 FVKESK. V dropped 5 bases and J dropped 3 bases, with 14 bases sitting between them. CDR3 coding DNA: TGTGCCAGCAGCACTACTAGAAGAAGCTACAATGAGCAGTTCTTC. Protein product: CASSTTRRSYNEQFF.

V and J are TRBV5-1 and TRBJ1-5, with D unresolved. The germline V and J ends were trimmed by 4 bases and 5 bases, with 10 bases remaining between them. Per the germline V gene, CDR1 is SGHRS and CDR2 is YFSETQ. The CDR3 is 13 amino acids. The CDR3 spells CASSPGRDQPQHF. The CDR3 DNA reads as TGCGCCAGCAGCCCGGGAAGGGATCAGCCCCAGCATTTT.

The chain combines TRBV4-2 with TRBJ2-2; D perhaps matches TRBD1 (5 bases). CDR1 is LGHNA and CDR2 is YNFKEQ in the germline V gene. The CDR3 spans 15 residues. The germline V and J ends were trimmed by 1 base and 7 bases, with 13 bases remaining between them. CDR3 DNA: TGTGCCAGCAGCCAAGCCGACCGCCAGGGCGGGGAGCTGTTTTTT. As protein: CASSQADRQGGELFF.

The gene calls are TRBV5-1 and TRBJ2-2; possible D gene TRBD2, 5 bases. The V end was cut by 3 bases, the J end by 1 base, with 10 bases between. The CDR3 runs 15 residues. From germline, CDR1 is SGHRS and CDR2 YFSETQ. The CDR3 loop is CASSSGLMNTGELFF. DNA of the CDR3: TGCGCCAGCAGCTCAGGACTGATGAACACCGGGGAGCTGTTTTTT.

This chain links TRBV20-1 with TRBJ1-1; D possibly corresponds to TRBD1 (6 bases). The CDR3 sequence is 11 residues long. V was trimmed by 7 bases and J by 3 bases, leaving 9 bases between them. CDR1 DFQATT and CDR2 SNEGSKA come from the germline V gene (reference sequence). CDR3 protein: CSVSGDTEAFF. The CDR3 DNA reads TGCAGTGTTTCAGGGGACACTGAAGCTTTCTTT.

The rearrangement joins TRBV30 to TRBJ2-7, with TRBD1 as a possible D gene (6 bases). Germline V lookup: CDR1 GTSNPN, CDR2 SVGIG (reference sequence). Trimming cost V 0 bases and J 6 bases, with 9 bases left between them. The CDR3 has 12 residues. The DNA of the CDR3 is TGTGCCTGGAGTGTACAGGGCTTCGAGCAGTACTTC. Translation gives CAWSVQGFEQYF. Together with reference TRBV30 and TRBJ2-7, the CDR3 gives the full variable domain: SQTIHQWPATLVQPVGSPLSLECTVEGTSNPNLYWYRQAAGRGLQLLFYSVGIGQISSEVPQNLSASRPQDRQFILSSKKLLLSDSGFYLCAWSVQGFEQYFGPGTRLTVT.

The chain links TRBV9 to TRBJ2-5; TRBD2 aligns across 12 bases. The CDR3 runs to 16 residues. Germline loops: CDR1 SGDLS, CDR2 YYNGEE. The J segment lost 2 bases and the V segment lost 4 bases, leaving 6 bases of the junction unmatched. Here the CDR3 reads CASSRRTSGVQETQYF. The CDR3 nucleotides read TGTGCCAGCAGCCGTAGGACTAGCGGGGTGCAAGAGACCCAGTACTTC.

The chain couples TRBV29-1 to TRBJ1-2; 7 bases match TRBD1. The CDR3 consists of 13 residues. From germline, CDR1 is SQVTM and CDR2 ANQGSEA. V gave up 4 bases and J gave up 4 bases; unmatched junction bases: 6. CDR3: CSVGGTDLYGYTF. The DNA of the CDR3 is TGCAGCGTTGGGGGGACAGACCTCTATGGCTACACCTTC.

This rearrangement joins TRBV19 to TRBJ2-7; TRBD2 aligns across 7 bases. CDR3 length: 17 residues. The germline CDR1 and CDR2 sequences are LNHDA and SQIVND (reference sequence). V gave up 0 bases and J gave up 4 bases; unmatched junction bases: 12. DNA of the CDR3: TGTGCCAGTAGTATAGAGGGGCGGAGCGGGACTACTTACGAGCAGTACTTC. Its translation: CASSIEGRSGTTYEQYF.

The genes are TRBV2 and TRBJ2-7; 10 nucleotides agree with TRBD2. The CDR3 spans 14 residues. V gave up 6 bases and J gave up 4 bases; unmatched junction bases: 6. CDR1 is SNHLY and CDR2 is FYNNEI in the germline V gene. The CDR3 spells CASSPTSGTYEQYF. In DNA, the CDR3 is TGTGCCAGCAGCCCCACTAGCGGGACATACGAGCAGTACTTC.

The genes are TRBV30 and TRBJ1-1; 10 bases match TRBD1. The CDR3 is 16 residues long. Unmatched junction bases numbered 7, after V lost 3 bases and J lost 0 bases. Looked up from germline, CDR1 is GTSNPN and CDR2 is SVGIG (reference sequence). CDR3 loop: CAWRDRGRFLNTEAFF. The CDR3 region has the DNA TGTGCCTGGAGAGACAGGGGGCGCTTTTTGAACACTGAAGCTTTCTTT.

In regard to this clone: The same CDR3 is also encoded by other DNA sequences in this sample. The V gene is TRBV27, the J gene TRBJ2-7, with TRBD1 matching over 8 bases. With 0 bases clipped from V and 4 bases from J, the junction kept 5 bases outside the gene matches. The length of the CDR3 is 15 residues. Germline CDR1 MNHEY, CDR2 SMNVEV (reference sequence). The CDR3 is CASSLSAGGGYEQYF. CDR3 bases: TGTGCCAGCAGTTTATCGGCAGGGGGCGGGTACGAGCAGTACTTC.

CDR3 amino acids: CASSLGRGGRGTDTQYF. Here the CDR3 DNA reads TGTGCCAGCAGCTTGGGGCGGGGGGGTAGGGGCACAGATACGCAGTATTTT. The chain recombines TRBV5-4 with TRBJ2-3; 9 nucleotides line up with TRBD2. Per germline, CDR1 SGHNT and CDR2 YYREEE (reference sequence). The V segment lost 0 bases and the J segment 1 base; nucleotides outside the gene matches: 6. This CDR3 is built from 17 residues.

The rearrangement joins TRBV4-2 to TRBJ2-2; no clear D gene. The CDR3 is 14 residues long. Trimming cost V 1 base and J 1 base, with 4 bases left between them. The V gene's germline CDR1 is LGHNA and CDR2 YNFKEQ. The CDR3 is CASSQARNTGELFF. In DNA form, the CDR3 reads TGTGCCAGCAGCCAAGCCCGGAACACCGGGGAGCTGTTTTTT.